These T cell receptor beta chains were read from a single sample in a study of OX40 agonist ivuxolimab in advanced cancers. The table came from immunoSEQ multiplex PCR; TCRdb's copy has only in-frame clones and leaves some out. Of nearly 20,000 clones listed, less than 90% were seen once; the top ten hold roughly 15%. Sequencing used CD4+ or CD8+ T cells sorted from blood, obtained in a trial of the OX40 agonist ivuxolimab. The receptors here all came from an adult with an advanced solid tumor such as melanoma, head and neck, liver or kidney cancer. CDR3s leave out the opening cysteine and the closing phenylalanine or tryptophan. The order of the fields is V gene, J gene, CDR3 protein.

>TRBV10-2|TRBJ2-7
ASMLTGSLGEQY
>TRBV21-1|TRBJ2-1
ASSKDRKLHNEQF
>TRBV18|TRBJ2-7
ASSPADTYEQY
>TRBV5-1|TRBJ2-5
TSSFGGGAETQY
>TRBV6-4|TRBJ2-2
ASSGLAGYGELF
>TRBV21-1|TRBJ2-7
ASSRRLQY
>TRBV7-8|TRBJ2-7
ASSLARAYEQY
>TRBV5-3|TRBJ1-4
ARIPPEAEKLF
>TRBV18|TRBJ1-1
ASSPGGTPHEAF
>TRBV9|TRBJ2-3
ASSVGLAGGTDTQY
>TRBV7-9|TRBJ1-6
ASGPGSTWGNSPLH
>TRBV7-7|TRBJ2-7
ASSPQIGFEQY
>TRBV27|TRBJ1-1
ASSLSMLPGTEAF
>TRBV11-2|TRBJ1-4
ASSRTGTGFGSANEKLF
>TRBV27|TRBJ1-2
ASSYGQGRYGYT
>TRBV21-1|TRBJ1-2
ASSKGRNPFRYGYT
>TRBV4-1|TRBJ2-7
ASSQTDSSSYEQY